A single TCR beta chain is shown here with its context. This sample was included in a study of blood T cell repertoires in COVID-19. How the authors handled the data: Reference gene primer amplification yielded estimated nucleated cell counts. Sequencing was performed with immunoSEQ multiplex PCR; in TCRdb, only in-frame clones are kept and a portion is missing. That table is the source of V, J and clone size, and D and trimming were worked out from the DNA. The table shows under 250,000 clones, with roughly 80% occurring only once. Looked up from germline, CDR1 is LNHDA and CDR2 is SQIVND (reference sequence). V gave up 6 bases and J gave up 2 bases; unmatched junction bases: 0. CDR3 size: 12 residues.

The source is a woman between 25 and 40 years old who had recovered from COVID-19. The J gene is TRBJ1-2, the V gene TRBV19, with 7 bases identical to TRBD1. Specimen: peripheral blood. This CDR3 is CASRDRNYGYTF. As DNA, the CDR3 is TGTGCCAGTAGGGACAGGAACTATGGCTACACCTTC.